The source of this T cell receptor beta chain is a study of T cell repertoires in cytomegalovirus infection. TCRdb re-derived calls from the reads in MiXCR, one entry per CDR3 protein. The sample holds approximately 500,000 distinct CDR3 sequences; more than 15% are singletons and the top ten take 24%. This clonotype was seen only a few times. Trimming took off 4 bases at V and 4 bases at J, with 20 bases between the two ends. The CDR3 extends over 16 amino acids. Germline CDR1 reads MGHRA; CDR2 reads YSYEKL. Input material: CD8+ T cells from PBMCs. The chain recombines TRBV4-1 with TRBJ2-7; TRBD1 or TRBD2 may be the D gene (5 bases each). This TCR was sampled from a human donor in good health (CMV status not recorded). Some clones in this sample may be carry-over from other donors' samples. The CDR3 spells CASSPGTPPAKYEQYF. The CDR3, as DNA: TGCGCCAGCAGCCCCGGGACCCCCCCTGCAAAATACGAGCAGTACTTC.